This TCR beta chain derives from a study of technical replicates of blood from a handful of donors (TCRdb year 2017). Relative to germline, V is 4 bases shorter and J is 7 bases shorter, with 17 bases between their ends. The CDR3 has 14 amino acids, counting the end cysteine and phenylalanine. Solely the CDR3 DNA is kept, with 42 bases framed from the first base. Details on this clone: No antigen is known for it. Per-nucleotide qualities are absent, and no much larger clonotype sits a single base away.

The library came from the immunoSEQ multiplex PCR assay. Not all clones reach the TCRdb copy of this immuneACCESS table, which keeps in-frame sequences only. Checked studies attribute under half of the gap to unresolved V genes and leave the rest unexplained. The sample yields 65,000 to 85,000 clones; roughly 97% were counted once. The ten most abundant clones make up 0.3% to 0.35% of the sample. The receptor's source is a human donor in good health. Sequenced: T cells isolated from PBMCs. The sequence joins TRBV23-1 to TRBJ2-7; a weak D assignment points to TRBD2 (6 bases agree). TRBV23-1 counts as an open reading frame of uncertain function. For the CDR3, the sequence is CASSRRSGPGEQYF. The DNA sequence is TGCGCCAGCAGTCGTCGTAGCGGCCCCGGGGAGCAGTACTTC.